The present T cell receptor beta chain was sequenced within a study of blood T cell repertoires in COVID-19. Overall study: Specimens from acute and convalescent COVID-19 originated in the United States, Italy and Spain.

Study processing details: Nucleated cell number was recorded as an estimate derived from reference gene primer amplification. Using immunoSEQ multiplex PCR, the repertoire was profiled, and TCRdb retains in-frame clones only, with some absent. That table furnishes V, J and clone size, whereas the DNA furnished D and trimming. The sample includes some 170,000 clones, over 75% seen only once; the top ten take around 1.2%. Grouping used clinical history reported by participants in a survey and questionnaire. This CDR3 spans 15 amino acids. V lost 4 bases to trimming and J lost 4 bases, with 15 bases between them. Germline V gene data show CDR1 as SGHNT and CDR2 as YYREEE (reference sequence).

The rearrangement links TRBV5-4 to TRBJ1-3, with D perhaps TRBD1 (5 bases). The sequence derives from a human donor with acute COVID-19. The donor label of this sample is uncertain. Input material: PBMCs or T cells enriched from blood (not recorded which). CDR3 nucleotides: TGTGCCAGCAGCGCCGGGACTCGGAGAGGAAACACCATATATTTT. It yields the protein CASSAGTRRGNTIYF.